One sample yielded the 10 T cell receptor beta chains listed below, sequenced in a study. TCRdb reanalysed the RT-PCR reads using MiXCR and keeps one entry per CDR3 protein. This table holds fewer than 800,000 distinct CDR3 sequences, approximately 15% found once. The specimen was memory CD4+ T cells from blood. The receptors shown here come from a female donor in good health, serving as a healthy control.

In this sample, this clonotype turned up many times. The V and J genes are TRBV6-1 and TRBJ1-1; D unclear. Germline V lookup: CDR1 MNHNS, CDR2 SASEGT. The CDR3 is 12 amino acids. The ends were cut back, 7 bases at V and 2 bases at J, with 8 bases in the middle. CDR3 coding DNA: TGTGCCAGCATGTACACCAACACTGAAGCTTTCTTT. Residues: CASMYTNTEAFF.

V usage is TRBV4-1 and J usage is TRBJ1-6, with D maybe TRBD1 (6 bases). The germline V gene encodes CDR1 MGHRA and CDR2 YSYEKL. CDR3 size: 15 residues. V lost 0 bases and J 4 bases, leaving 7 bases between the germline ends. This CDR3 is CASSQEQGYNSPLHF. CDR3 nucleotide sequence: TGCGCCAGCAGCCAAGAACAGGGATATAATTCACCCCTCCACTTT.

This clonotype was seen a few times. The V gene is TRBV6-2 or TRBV6-3, the J gene TRBJ1-6; no clear D. Germline CDR1 is MNHEY and CDR2 is SVGEGT. This CDR3 contains 20 residues. V was cut by 3 bases and J by 5 bases, with 26 bases left in between. The CDR3 region is CASSYYNAFRPTGDNSPLHF. DNA of the CDR3: TGTGCCAGCAGTTATTATAACGCTTTTCGACCCACCGGAGATAATTCACCCCTCCACTTT.

This clonotype was counted between two and nine times. The CDR3 bases are TGCAGTGCTAGAGATGGGGGTCCAACGGGTGAACAGCCCCAGCATTTT. This encodes CSARDGGPTGEQPQHF. The V and J genes are TRBV20-1 and TRBJ1-5; tentatively, D is TRBD1 (5 bases). Trimming shortened V by 0 bases and J by 7 bases, and 19 bases separated the two germline ends. The germline V gene encodes CDR1 DFQATT and CDR2 SNEGSKA (reference sequence). CDR3 size: 16 residues.

This clonotype showed up just a few times. The rearrangement links TRBV20-1 to TRBJ2-5; possibly TRBD1 or TRBD2 for D (5 bases each). Germline CDR1 DFQATT, CDR2 SNEGSKA (reference sequence). V was cut by 1 base and J by 4 bases, with 7 bases left in between. The CDR3 sequence is 12 residues long. Here the CDR3 reads CSARGGGETQYF. CDR3 DNA sequence: TGCAGTGCTAGAGGTGGGGGAGAGACCCAGTACTTC.

This chain uses TRBV6-5 with TRBJ1-1; D perhaps matches TRBD1 (5 bases). The V and J ends lost 2 bases and 5 bases respectively, with 15 bases between them. CDR1 MNHEY and CDR2 SVGAGI come from the germline V gene. The CDR3 has 15 amino acids. This chain's CDR3 is CASSYVGGGGTEAFF. CDR3 DNA sequence: TGTGCCAGCAGTTACGTTGGGGGAGGCGGGACTGAAGCTTTCTTT.

J is TRBJ2-1 and V is TRBV11-3, with D unclear. The CDR3 loop spans 13 amino acids. The germline V gene encodes CDR1 SGHNT and CDR2 YENEEA. The V and J ends lost 0 bases and 6 bases respectively, with 6 bases between them. CDR3 loop: CASSLDISNEQFF. The DNA for the CDR3 is TGTGCCAGCAGCTTAGATATAAGCAATGAGCAGTTCTTC.

This clonotype was picked up many times. V and J are TRBV5-5 and TRBJ2-7; 7 bases align to TRBD1. Germline-derived CDR1 and CDR2 are SGHKS and YYEKEE (reference sequence). The V segment lost 4 bases and the J segment 2 bases; nucleotides outside the gene matches: 12. The CDR3 totals 16 residues. This CDR3 is CASSRISGTVAYEQYF. The CDR3, as DNA: TGTGCCAGCAGCCGGATTTCCGGGACAGTAGCCTACGAGCAGTACTTC.

This clonotype was observed at least ten times. Sequence at one end of the junction differs from germline and may be a read error. The rearrangement uses TRBV5-1 and TRBJ2-7; TRBD1 might be the D (5 bases). Per germline, CDR1 SGHRS and CDR2 YFSETQ. The CDR3 length is 15 residues. DNA for the CDR3: TGTGCCAGCAGCTTAGGACCAGGGTCCTCCTACGAGCAGTACTTC. Its protein is CASSLGPGSSYEQYF.

The rearrangement links TRBV29-1 to TRBJ1-4; no definite D call. CDR3 size: 12 residues. With 4 bases removed from V and 6 bases from J, the gap between germline ends came to 9 bases. Germline lookup yields CDR1 SQVTM and CDR2 ANQGSEA. This CDR3 reads CSVAGIDEKLFF. CDR3 nucleotide sequence: TGCAGCGTTGCAGGAATAGATGAAAAACTGTTTTTT.